This TCR beta chain is from a study of spatial heterogeneity in lung cancer. Study results and limitations: Ubiquitous expanded tumor TCRs appeared in blood more at resection than follow-up.

As to this clonotype: No antigen is known for it.

Every TCR cDNA molecule bore a unique molecular identifier. TCRdb independently ran MiXCR on the 5' RACE reads; one entry per CDR3 protein. The sample lists about 45,000 distinct CDR3 sequences; approximately 12% were seen once. The time point denotes: sample taken at primary tumor resection. Extraction of whole RNA from tumor, nontumor lung or frozen PBMC preceded unsorted sequencing. CDR1 is GTSNPN and CDR2 is SVGIG in the germline V gene (reference sequence). V shed 3 bases and J shed 4 bases, with 15 bases lying between them. The CDR3 spans 14 residues. The V and J genes are TRBV30 and TRBJ1-1; maybe TRBD1 (5 bases). The sequence came from a female donor with early-stage non-small cell lung cancer. Specimen: PBMCs, collected at surgery. CDR3 DNA: TGTGCCTGGAGCCCTCTCTGGGGGGGCACTGAAGCTTTCTTT. Protein sequence: CAWSPLWGGTEAFF.